This entry features one T cell receptor (beta chain) sequence. Deletions cut 2 bases from V and 4 bases from J, with 11 bases between. CDR3 length: 14 residues. Germline CDR1 MNHEY, CDR2 SVGAGI. These data originate in a study of blood T cell repertoires in COVID-19. Study-wide context: T cells, B-cell-depleted T cells, or PBMCs provided the cDNA or gDNA that served as material.

Methods used by the authors: By means of reference gene primer amplification, nucleated cell counts were estimated. TCRdb's copy holds only in-frame clones and misses some; the assay was immunoSEQ multiplex PCR. V and J calls and clone size are copied from that table; D and trimming were computed from the DNA. The table includes tens of thousands of clones, around 90% detected once. Sample: peripheral blood. This TCR was recovered from a woman aged 80 or over with active or convalescent COVID-19. J is TRBJ1-2 and V is TRBV6-5, with TRBD1 as a possible D gene (5 bases). The CDR3 region has the DNA TGTGCCAGCAGTTACCAGCGACAGAGCTATGGCTACACCTTC. Its protein product is CASSYQRQSYGYTF.